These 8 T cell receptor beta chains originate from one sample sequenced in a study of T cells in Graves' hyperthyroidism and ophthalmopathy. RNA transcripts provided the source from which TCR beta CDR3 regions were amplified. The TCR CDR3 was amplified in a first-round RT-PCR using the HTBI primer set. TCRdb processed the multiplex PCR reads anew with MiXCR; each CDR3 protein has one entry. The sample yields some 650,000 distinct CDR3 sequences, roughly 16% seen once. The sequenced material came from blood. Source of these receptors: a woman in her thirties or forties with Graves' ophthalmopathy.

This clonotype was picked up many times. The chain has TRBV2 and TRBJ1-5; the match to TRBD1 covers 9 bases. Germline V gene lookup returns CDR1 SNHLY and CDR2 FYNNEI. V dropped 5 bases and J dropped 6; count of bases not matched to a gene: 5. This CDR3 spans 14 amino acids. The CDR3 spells CASSLTGGVQPQHF. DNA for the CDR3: TGTGCCAGCAGTCTGACAGGGGGGGTTCAGCCCCAGCATTTT.

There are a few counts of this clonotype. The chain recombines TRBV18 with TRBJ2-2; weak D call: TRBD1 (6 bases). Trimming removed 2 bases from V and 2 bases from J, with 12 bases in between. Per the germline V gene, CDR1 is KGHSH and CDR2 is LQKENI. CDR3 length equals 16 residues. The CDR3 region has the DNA TGTGCCAGCTCACCATTGGGACACCTAAACACCGGGGAGCTGTTTTTT. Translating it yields CASSPLGHLNTGELFF.

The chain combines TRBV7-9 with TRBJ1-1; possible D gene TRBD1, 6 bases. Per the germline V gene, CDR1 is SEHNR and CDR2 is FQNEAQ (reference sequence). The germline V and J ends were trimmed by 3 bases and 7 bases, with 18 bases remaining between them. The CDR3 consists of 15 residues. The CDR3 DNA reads TGTGCCAGCAGCTTCGGTGCAGGGGAAAGTGGTGAAGCTTTCTTT. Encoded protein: CASSFGAGESGEAFF. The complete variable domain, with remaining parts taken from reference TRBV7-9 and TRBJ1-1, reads DTGVSQNPRHKITKRGQNVTFRCDPISEHNRLYWYRQTLGQGPEFLTYFQNEAQLEKSRLLSDRFSAERPKGSFSTLEIQRTEQGDSAMYLCASSFGAGESGEAFFGQGTRLTVV.

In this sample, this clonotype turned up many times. The CDR3 nucleotides are TGTGCCAGTAATGCACAGCCCAATAGCAATCAGCCCCAGCATTTT. Translation gives CASNAQPNSNQPQHF. The V and J genes are TRBV19 and TRBJ1-5; D uncertain. The CDR3 sequence is 15 residues long. The germline V and J ends were trimmed by 7 bases and 0 bases, with 13 bases remaining between them. Germline values: CDR1 LNHDA, CDR2 SQIVND (reference sequence). The full variable domain, rest sourced from reference TRBV19 and TRBJ1-5, is DGGITQSPKYLFRKEGQNVTLSCEQNLNHDAMYWYRQDPGQGLRLIYYSQIVNDFQKGDIAEGYSVSREKKESFPLTVTSAQKNPTAFYLCASNAQPNSNQPQHFGDGTRLSIL.

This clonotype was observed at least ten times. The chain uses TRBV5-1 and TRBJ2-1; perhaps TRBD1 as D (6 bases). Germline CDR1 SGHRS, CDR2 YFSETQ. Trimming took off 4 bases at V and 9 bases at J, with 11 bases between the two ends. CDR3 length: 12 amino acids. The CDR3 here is CASSSQGSEQFF. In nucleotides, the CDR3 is TGCGCCAGCAGCAGCCAGGGGTCTGAGCAGTTCTTC.

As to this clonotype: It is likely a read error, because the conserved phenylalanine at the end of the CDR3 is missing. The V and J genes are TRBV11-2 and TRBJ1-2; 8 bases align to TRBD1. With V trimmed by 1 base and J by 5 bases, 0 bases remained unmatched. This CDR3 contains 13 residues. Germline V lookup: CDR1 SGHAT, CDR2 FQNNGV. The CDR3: CASSLGTGYGYTS. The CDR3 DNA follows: TGTGCCAGCAGCTTAGGGACAGGGTATGGCTACACCTCC.

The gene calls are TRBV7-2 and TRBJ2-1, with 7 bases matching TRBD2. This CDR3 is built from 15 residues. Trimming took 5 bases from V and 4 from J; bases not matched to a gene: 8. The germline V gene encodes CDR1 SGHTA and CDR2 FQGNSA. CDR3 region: CASSQDGGSYNEQFF. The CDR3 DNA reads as TGTGCCAGCAGCCAGGACGGGGGGTCTTACAATGAGCAGTTCTTC.

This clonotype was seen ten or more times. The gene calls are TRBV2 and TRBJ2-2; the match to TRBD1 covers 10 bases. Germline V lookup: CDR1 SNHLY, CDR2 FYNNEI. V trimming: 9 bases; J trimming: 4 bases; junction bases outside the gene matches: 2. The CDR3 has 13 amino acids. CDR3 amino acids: CARRTGGTGELFF. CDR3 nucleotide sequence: TGTGCCAGACGGACAGGGGGCACCGGGGAGCTGTTTTTT.